One sample yielded the 27 T cell receptor beta chains listed below, sequenced in a study of spatial heterogeneity in lung cancer. TCRdb reanalysed the 5' RACE reads using MiXCR and keeps one entry per CDR3 protein. This table has under 150,000 distinct CDR3 sequences, about 10% appearing once. Documented time point: blood at routine non-recurrence follow-up after resection. The sample here was PBMCs, taken at follow-up. Source of these receptors: a female donor with early-stage non-small cell lung cancer.

The chain is built from TRBV2 and TRBJ1-6; D is unresolved. V gave up 7 bases and J gave up 8 bases, with 18 bases separating them. The germline CDR1 and CDR2 sequences are SNHLY and FYNNEI. This CDR3 has 15 residues. The CDR3 bases are TGTGCCAGCACGTTTAGTTGGGGTGTCGATTCACCCCTCCACTTT. This codes for CASTFSWGVDSPLHF.

There are many counts of this clonotype. The CDR3 loop reads CASSFGGGTEAFF. CDR3 nucleotides: TGTGCCAGCAGTTTTGGAGGGGGCACTGAAGCTTTCTTT. This sequence joins TRBV12-3 or TRBV12-4 and TRBJ1-1, with D possibly being TRBD1 (6 bases). With 3 bases removed from V and 4 bases from J, the gap between germline ends came to 9 bases. The CDR3 spans 13 residues.

The chain combines TRBV27 with TRBJ2-7; a weak D match, TRBD2 (5 bases). This CDR3 has 14 residues. Germline V gives CDR1 MNHEY, CDR2 SMNVEV (reference sequence). The germline V and J ends were trimmed by 6 bases and 0 bases, with 12 bases remaining between them. The CDR3 DNA is TGTGCCAGCAGGCCATCGGGGAGCTCCTACGAGCAGTACGTC. This gives the protein CASRPSGSSYEQYV.

This clonotype was counted at least ten times. The genes are TRBV20-1 and TRBJ2-2; TRBD2 matches at 10 bases. Germline trimming cut 5 bases from V and 4 bases from J; bases unmatched to any gene: 1. The CDR3 contains 13 residues. Germline CDR1 is DFQATT and CDR2 is SNEGSKA (reference sequence). The CDR3 protein is CSASSGGTGELFF. Written as DNA, the CDR3 is TGCAGTGCTTCTAGCGGGGGCACCGGGGAGCTGTTTTTT.

This chain joins TRBV5-1 and TRBJ2-5; 10 bases match TRBD1. The CDR3 extends over 15 amino acids. The V segment lost 0 bases and the J segment 2 bases; nucleotides outside the gene matches: 1. Germline assignment: CDR1 SGHRS and CDR2 YFSETQ. The CDR3 sequence: CASSLGTGGQETQYF. The CDR3 bases are TGCGCCAGCAGCTTGGGGACAGGGGGTCAAGAGACCCAGTACTTC.

This clonotype has just a few counts. The chain employs TRBV19 and TRBJ2-5; 10 nucleotides line up with TRBD1. The germline V gene encodes CDR1 LNHDA and CDR2 SQIVND (reference sequence). With V trimmed by 10 bases and J by 1 base, 6 bases remained unmatched. The CDR3 is 14 residues long. The CDR3 DNA is TGTGCCACCGCGGGACAGGGGATCCAAGAGACCCAGTACTTC. It codes for CATAGQGIQETQYF.

The table lists this clonotype with a few counts. This chain links TRBV3-1 with TRBJ1-3; maybe TRBD1 (6 bases). V was clipped by 4 bases and J by 0 bases, with 10 bases between them. Germline V lookup: CDR1 LGHDT, CDR2 YNNKEL (reference sequence). The CDR3 length is 15 residues. The CDR3 is CASSPGQLSGNTIYF. The CDR3, as DNA: TGTGCCAGCAGCCCCGGACAGCTCTCTGGAAACACCATATATTTT.

The chain recombines TRBV27 with TRBJ2-3; D may be TRBD2 (6 bases). CDR1 is MNHEY and CDR2 is SMNVEV in the germline V gene (reference sequence). Deletions cut 5 bases from V and 9 bases from J, with 15 bases between. CDR3 length: 13 amino acids. The CDR3 protein is CASSPRLDSTQYF. The CDR3 bases are TGTGCCAGCAGTCCGCGACTAGATTCGACGCAGTATTTT.

This chain uses TRBV6-1 with TRBJ1-1; no clear D. Germline CDR1 is MNHNS and CDR2 is SASEGT. The CDR3 totals 13 residues. The V end was cut by 1 base, the J end by 10 bases, with 13 bases between. CDR3 DNA sequence: TGTGCCAGCAGTGAAGACTCACGAGGTTCAGCTTTCTTT. This sequence encodes CASSEDSRGSAFF.

The rearrangement links TRBV18 to TRBJ1-5; D gene ambiguous. V was trimmed by 2 bases and J by 3 bases, leaving 14 bases between them. The CDR3 has 16 amino acids. Germline-derived CDR1 and CDR2 are KGHSH and LQKENI. The CDR3 region is CASSPETGAINQPQHF. CDR3 DNA: TGTGCCAGCTCACCAGAGACTGGAGCTATCAATCAGCCCCAGCATTTT.

This clonotype was detected many times. V and J are TRBV5-1 and TRBJ1-5; a weak D match, TRBD1 (5 bases). The CDR3 is made up of 15 amino acids. Per the germline V gene, CDR1 is SGHRS and CDR2 is YFSETQ. V was cut by 4 bases and J by 1 base, with 12 bases left in between. The CDR3 coding sequence is TGCGCCAGCAGCCGGTTCAGGGTGAGCAATCAGCCCCAGCATTTT. Encoded protein: CASSRFRVSNQPQHF.

V gene TRBV5-1 combines with J gene TRBJ2-3; D possibly corresponds to TRBD1 (6 bases). Trimming shortened V by 3 bases and J by 3 bases, and 17 bases separated the two germline ends. The CDR3 has 16 amino acids. Germline lookup yields CDR1 SGHRS and CDR2 YFSETQ. The CDR3 sequence: CASSSALQGRTDTQYF. The DNA of the CDR3 is TGCGCCAGCAGCTCCGCATTACAGGGAAGAACAGATACGCAGTATTTT.

The chain recombines TRBV20-1 with TRBJ2-1; 8 bases align to TRBD2. V was pared by 8 bases and J by 9 bases, with 12 bases of the junction left unmatched. Germline loops: CDR1 DFQATT, CDR2 SNEGSKA (reference sequence). This CDR3 comprises 13 residues. The CDR3, as DNA: TGCAGTACGGGAGGCGGGAGGATTAGTGAGCAGTTCTTC. Amino acid sequence: CSTGGGRISEQFF.

The genes are TRBV28 and TRBJ2-3; unclear D gene. Per germline, CDR1 MDHEN and CDR2 SYDVKM. Trimming stripped 7 bases from V and 4 bases from J, with 15 bases between. The CDR3 spans 14 residues. This CDR3 reads CASIPGGVADTQYF. CDR3 coding DNA: TGTGCCAGCATCCCTGGTGGGGTAGCAGATACGCAGTATTTT.

This clonotype appeared a few times. The chain combines TRBV20-1 with TRBJ1-4; 10 bases are shared with TRBD1. J was trimmed by 4 bases and V by 5 bases; bases with no gene match: 7. The CDR3 has 15 residues. The germline V gene encodes CDR1 DFQATT and CDR2 SNEGSKA (reference sequence). CDR3 bases: TGCAGTGCTTCCGGACAGGGGGGAATTAATGAAAAACTGTTTTTT. Translated: CSASGQGGINEKLFF.

The chain employs TRBV5-5 and TRBJ2-7; the D gene could be TRBD1 or TRBD2 (5 bases each). This CDR3 is 16 amino acids long. Trimming removed 5 bases at V and 2 bases at J, with 20 bases between. Germline assignment: CDR1 SGHKS and CDR2 YYEKEE (reference sequence). CDR3 coding DNA: TGTGCCAGCAGTCGGTGGGTTGGGACCACTACCTACGAGCAGTACTTC. It encodes CASSRWVGTTTYEQYF. Drawing the rest from reference TRBV5-5 and TRBJ2-7, the complete variable domain is DAGVTQSPTHLIKTRGQQVTLRCSPISGHKSVSWYQQVLGQGPQFIFQYYEKEERGRGNFPDRFSARQFPNYSSELNVNALLLGDSALYLCASSRWVGTTTYEQYFGPGTRLTVT.

This clonotype occurred a few times. The chain's CDR3 is CSGRQGGADTQYF. CDR3 DNA: TGCAGCGGACGACAGGGGGGCGCAGATACGCAGTATTTT. The chain employs TRBV29-1 and TRBJ2-3; 9 positions match TRBD1. Germline V gives CDR1 SQVTM, CDR2 ANQGSEA. The J segment lost 4 bases and the V segment lost 7 bases, leaving 6 bases of the junction unmatched. This CDR3 region has 13 residues.

This clonotype was counted only a few times. The V and J genes are TRBV18 and TRBJ2-1; TRBD2 agrees at 16 bases. The CDR3 has 17 amino acids. The V gene end was trimmed by 2 bases and the J gene end by 5 bases; junction bases not matched to a gene: 3. Germline V gene sequence: CDR1 KGHSH, CDR2 LQKENI. DNA of the CDR3: TGTGCCAGCTCACCAGGGACTAGCGGGAGGGCCAACAATGAGCAGTTCTTC. It is translated as CASSPGTSGRANNEQFF.

This clonotype was recorded a few times. V is TRBV11-2 and J is TRBJ2-7, with D unclear. The CDR3 loop spans 15 amino acids. Germline loops: CDR1 SGHAT, CDR2 FQNNGV. Trimming took off 0 bases at V and 0 bases at J, with 9 bases between the two ends. In DNA form, the CDR3 reads TGTGCCAGCAGCTTAGAAGTAGGATTCTCCTACGAGCAGTACTTC. It specifies CASSLEVGFSYEQYF.

This clonotype has only a few counts. The CDR3 sequence is CASSSYSGQKADIQYF. CDR3 sequence (DNA): TGTGCCAGCAGTTCTTATAGCGGTCAAAAAGCGGACATTCAGTACTTC. The chain carries TRBV6-2 or TRBV6-3 and TRBJ2-4, with D possibly being TRBD2 (6 bases). Germline loops: CDR1 MNHEY, CDR2 SVGEGT. V lost 4 bases and J 8 bases, leaving 21 bases between the germline ends. This CDR3 spans 16 amino acids.

This clonotype has a handful of counts. This sequence joins TRBV7-2 and TRBJ2-3; weak D call: TRBD1 (5 bases). Trimming removed 1 base at V and 2 bases at J, with 10 bases between. CDR1 and CDR2 (germline): SGHTA, FQGNSA. The CDR3 spans 15 residues. CDR3 bases: TGTGCCAGCAGCTTAGAATGGGGCAACACAGATACGCAGTATTTT. Encoded protein: CASSLEWGNTDTQYF. The full variable domain, completed using reference TRBV7-2 and TRBJ2-3, is GAGVSQSPSNKVTEKGKDVELRCDPISGHTALYWYRQSLGQGLEFLIYFQGNSAPDKSGLPSDRFSAERTGGSVSTLTIQRTQQEDSAVYLCASSLEWGNTDTQYFGPGTRLTVL.

This clonotype occurred a few times. The chain links TRBV28 to TRBJ1-2; tentatively, D is TRBD1 (6 bases). CDR1 and CDR2 from the germline V gene are MDHEN and SYDVKM. V was clipped by 4 bases and J by 4 bases, with 16 bases between them. The CDR3 loop spans 15 amino acids. The CDR3 here is CASSSTDPRGYGYTF. CDR3 DNA sequence: TGTGCCAGCAGTTCCACGGACCCCAGGGGCTATGGCTACACCTTC.

This clonotype was detected many times. The rearrangement links TRBV7-9 to TRBJ1-5; D unresolved. The germline V and J ends were trimmed by 0 bases and 4 bases, with 4 bases remaining between them. Germline CDR1 reads SEHNR; CDR2 reads FQNEAQ (reference sequence). The CDR3 runs to 13 residues. The CDR3 bases are TGTGCCAGCAGCTTAGCGCCAAATCAGCCCCAGCATTTT. Residues: CASSLAPNQPQHF.

This clonotype was counted ten times or more. The rearrangement uses TRBV10-3 and TRBJ2-5; 10 positions agree with TRBD2. Germline V gene data show CDR1 as ENHRY and CDR2 as SYGVKD. With 3 bases clipped from V and 3 bases from J, the junction kept 1 base outside the gene matches. There are 14 residues in the CDR3. The CDR3 DNA follows: TGTGCCATCAGTGACACTAGCGGGAAAGAGACCCAGTACTTC. Translating it yields CAISDTSGKETQYF.

This clonotype was observed at least ten times. This chain links TRBV7-8 with TRBJ1-4, with D uncertain. Between the trimmed V and J ends, which lost 5 bases and 5 bases, there was a span of 12 bases. The length of the CDR3 is 14 residues. Germline V CDR1 and CDR2: SGHVS, FQNEAQ. The CDR3: CASSPSRTNEKLFF. CDR3 DNA: TGTGCCAGCAGCCCCAGCCGGACCAATGAAAAACTGTTTTTT.

The sample holds a few counts of this clonotype. The chain combines TRBV24-1 with TRBJ1-2; D might be TRBD1 (5 bases). In germline, CDR1 is KGHDR, CDR2 SFDVKD. This CDR3 comprises 15 residues. V was cut by 3 bases and J by 4 bases, with 14 bases left in between. The CDR3 region is CATSDMSGGPYGYTF. The DNA of the CDR3 is TGTGCCACCAGTGATATGTCGGGGGGACCCTATGGCTACACCTTC.

This clonotype was recorded many times. The gene calls are TRBV6-5 and TRBJ2-7; D perhaps matches TRBD2 (5 bases). The CDR3 consists of 12 residues. Germline CDR1 is MNHEY and CDR2 is SVGAGI. Trimming left V 6 bases short and J 5 bases short, with 11 bases between. DNA of the CDR3: TGTGCCAGCAGGTCGACTATCAACGAGCAGTACGTC. Protein: CASRSTINEQYV.